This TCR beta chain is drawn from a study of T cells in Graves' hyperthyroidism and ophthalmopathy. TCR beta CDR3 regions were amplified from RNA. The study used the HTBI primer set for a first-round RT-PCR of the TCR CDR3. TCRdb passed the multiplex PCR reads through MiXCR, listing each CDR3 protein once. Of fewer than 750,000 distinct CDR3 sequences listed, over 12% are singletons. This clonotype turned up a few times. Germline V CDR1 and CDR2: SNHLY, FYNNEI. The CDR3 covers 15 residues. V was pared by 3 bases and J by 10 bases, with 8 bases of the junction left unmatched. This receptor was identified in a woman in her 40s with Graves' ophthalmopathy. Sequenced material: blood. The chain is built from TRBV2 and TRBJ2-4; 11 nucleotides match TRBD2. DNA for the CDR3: TGTGCCAGCAGTGATGGCCTAGCGGGAGGATGGATTCAGTACTTC. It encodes CASSDGLAGGWIQYF.